This T cell receptor (beta chain) is drawn from a study of blood T cell repertoires in COVID-19. V gave up 10 bases and J gave up 0 bases, with 10 bases separating them. The germline V gene has CDR1 SNHLY and CDR2 FYNNEI. CDR3 length: 12 residues. Original methodology: From reference gene primer amplification, estimates of nucleated cell counts were derived. Assay used: immunoSEQ multiplex PCR; TCRdb lists only in-frame clones, some missing. V and J calls and clone size are as listed in that table; D and trimming were resolved from the DNA. There are some 120,000 clones in the sample; roughly 85% occur only once, and around 2% lies in the top ten.

The chain couples TRBV2 to TRBJ2-7; TRBD1 might be the D (6 bases). This TCR came from a man aged 25 to 40 with acute or convalescent COVID-19. Sequencing was done on a sample of peripheral blood. The CDR3 is CAIRGPSYEQYF. CDR3 nucleotide sequence: TGTGCCATCAGGGGCCCCTCCTACGAGCAGTACTTC.